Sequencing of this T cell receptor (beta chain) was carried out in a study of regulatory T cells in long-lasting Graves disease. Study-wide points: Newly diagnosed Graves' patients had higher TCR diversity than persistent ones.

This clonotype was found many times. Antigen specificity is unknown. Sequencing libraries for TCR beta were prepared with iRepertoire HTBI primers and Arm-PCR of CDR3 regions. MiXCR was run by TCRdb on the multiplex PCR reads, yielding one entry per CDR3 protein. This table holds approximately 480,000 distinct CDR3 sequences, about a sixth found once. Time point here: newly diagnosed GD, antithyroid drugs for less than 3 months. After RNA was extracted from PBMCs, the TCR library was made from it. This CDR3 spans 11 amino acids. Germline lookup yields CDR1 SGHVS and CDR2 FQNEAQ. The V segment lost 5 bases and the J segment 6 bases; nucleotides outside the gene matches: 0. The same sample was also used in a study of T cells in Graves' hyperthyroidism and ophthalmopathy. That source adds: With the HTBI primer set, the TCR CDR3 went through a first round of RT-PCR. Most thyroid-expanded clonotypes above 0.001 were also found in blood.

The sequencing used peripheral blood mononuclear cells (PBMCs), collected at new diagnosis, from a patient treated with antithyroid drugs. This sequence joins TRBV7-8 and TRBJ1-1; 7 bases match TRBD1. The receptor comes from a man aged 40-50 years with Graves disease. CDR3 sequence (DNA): TGTGCCAGCAGCCAGGGGGCTGAAGCTTTCTTT. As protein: CASSQGAEAFF.